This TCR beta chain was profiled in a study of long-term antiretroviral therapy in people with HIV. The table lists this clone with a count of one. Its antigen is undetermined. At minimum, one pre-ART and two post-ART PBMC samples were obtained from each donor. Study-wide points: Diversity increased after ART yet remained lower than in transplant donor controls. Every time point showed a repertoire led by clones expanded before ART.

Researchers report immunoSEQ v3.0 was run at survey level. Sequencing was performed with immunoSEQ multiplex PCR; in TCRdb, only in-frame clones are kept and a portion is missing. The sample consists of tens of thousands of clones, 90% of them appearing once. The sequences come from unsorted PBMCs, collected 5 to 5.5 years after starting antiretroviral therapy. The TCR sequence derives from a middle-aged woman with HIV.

CDR3 loop: CASSPGLSYEQYF. The CDR3 DNA follows: TGTGCCAGCAGCCCGGGACTAAGCTACGAGCAGTACTTC. The chain employs TRBV11-2 and TRBJ2-7; TRBD2 matches at 7 bases. Germline V gene data show CDR1 as SGHAT and CDR2 as FQNNGV. This CDR3 has 13 amino acids. V lost 5 bases and J lost 3; bases outside the gene matches: 4.